Listed here is a single T cell receptor (beta chain). As handled by the study authors: Estimation of nucleated cell counts relied on the amplification of reference gene primers. The data were produced by immunoSEQ multiplex PCR, yet TCRdb's version contains in-frame clones alone and is incomplete. V and J calls and clone size follow that table, whereas D and trimming were derived from the DNA. The sample has hundreds of thousands of clones; about 90% are singletons. Ages ranged from about 18 to 100 years, with residence in about two dozen US areas. Two negative PCRs, clearance, or symptom resolution had been documented for recovered Cohort 3 donors. The sample originates from a study of blood T cell repertoires in COVID-19. About the study: Spain, Italy and the United States supplied samples that represented acute and convalescent COVID-19.

Sample: PBMCs or T cells enriched from blood (not recorded which). The receptor's source is a woman in her 30s who had recovered from COVID-19.

CDR3 region: CSVGAPNTEAFF. CDR3 coding DNA: TGCAGCGTGGGCGCTCCGAACACTGAAGCTTTCTTT. The V gene is TRBV29-1, the J gene TRBJ1-1; no firm D call. There are 12 residues in the CDR3. V lost 6 bases and J lost 1, with 9 bases in between. Germline V gene lookup returns CDR1 SQVTM and CDR2 ANQGSEA.